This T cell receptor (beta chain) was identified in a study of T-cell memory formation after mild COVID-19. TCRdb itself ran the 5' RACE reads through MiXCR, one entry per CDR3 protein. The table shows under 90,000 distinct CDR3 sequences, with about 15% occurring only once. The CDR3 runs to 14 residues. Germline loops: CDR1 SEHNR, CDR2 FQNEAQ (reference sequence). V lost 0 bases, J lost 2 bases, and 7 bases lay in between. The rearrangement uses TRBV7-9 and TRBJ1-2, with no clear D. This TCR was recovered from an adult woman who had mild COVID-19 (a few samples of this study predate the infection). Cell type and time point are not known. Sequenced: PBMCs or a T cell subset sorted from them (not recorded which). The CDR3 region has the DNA TGTGCCAGCAGCTTAGCATCTGAGAACTATGGCTACACCTTC. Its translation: CASSLASENYGYTF. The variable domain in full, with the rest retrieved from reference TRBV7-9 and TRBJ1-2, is DTGVSQNPRHKITKRGQNVTFRCDPISEHNRLYWYRQTLGQGPEFLTYFQNEAQLEKSRLLSDRFSAERPKGSFSTLEIQRTEQGDSAMYLCASSLASENYGYTFGSGTRLTVV.